This record concerns one TCR beta chain sequence. The CDR3 extends over 14 amino acids. Germline V lookup: CDR1 MGHDK, CDR2 SYGVNS. The V end was cut by 6 bases, the J end by 5 bases, with 13 bases between. PCR amplification relied on 60 Vbeta primers (plus 13 Jbeta primers). Sequencing was performed with immunoSEQ multiplex PCR; in TCRdb, only in-frame clones are kept and a portion is missing. The sample has tens of thousands of clones; around two thirds are singletons. This entry is derived from a study of cytomegalovirus exposure and HLA in healthy donors. This receptor was obtained from a young woman in good health and CMV-seronegative. This sequence joins TRBV25-1 and TRBJ1-4, with D tentatively TRBD1 (5 bases). Sample: PBMCs. CDR3 protein: CASRGVGWNEKLFF. CDR3 nucleotides: TGTGCCAGCAGAGGGGTGGGGTGGAATGAAAAACTGTTTTTT.